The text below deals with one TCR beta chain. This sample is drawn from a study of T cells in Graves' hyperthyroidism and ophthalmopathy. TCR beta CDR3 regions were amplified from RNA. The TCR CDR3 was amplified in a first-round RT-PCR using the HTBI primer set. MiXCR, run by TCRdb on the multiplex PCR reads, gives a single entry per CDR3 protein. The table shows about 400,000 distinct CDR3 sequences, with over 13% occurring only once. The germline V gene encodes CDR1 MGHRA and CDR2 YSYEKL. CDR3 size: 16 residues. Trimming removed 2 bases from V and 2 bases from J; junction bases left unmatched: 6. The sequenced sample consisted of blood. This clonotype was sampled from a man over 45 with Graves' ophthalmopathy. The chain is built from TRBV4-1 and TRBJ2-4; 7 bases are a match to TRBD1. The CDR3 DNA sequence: TGCGCCAGCAGCCAACTCATGACAGGGTCCAAAAACATTCAGTACTTC. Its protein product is CASSQLMTGSKNIQYF.